There are a few counts of the clone carrying this T cell receptor beta chain. Antigen specificity is unknown. The record originates from a study of early T cells in non-severe SARS-CoV-2 infection. The study, taken as a whole, reports: VDJdb matching, biased toward anti-spike CD8 responses, missed private and CD4 specificities.

MiXCR, applied by TCRdb to the 5' RACE reads, yields one record per CDR3 protein. The sample yields over 50,000 distinct CDR3 sequences, 10% to 15% seen once. The germline V gene encodes CDR1 DFQATT and CDR2 SNEGSKA (reference sequence). The V end was cut by 2 bases, the J end by 2 bases, with 9 bases between. The length of the CDR3 is 13 residues. The receptor was derived from an adult who was a healthcare worker with PCR-confirmed SARS-CoV-2 infection or an uninfected control (not recorded which). The J gene is TRBJ2-5, the V gene TRBV20-1; D possibly matches TRBD1 or TRBD2 (7 bases each). Specimen: whole blood. CDR3 amino acids: CSARQGGQETQYF. Written as DNA, the CDR3 is TGCAGTGCTAGACAGGGGGGGCAAGAGACCCAGTACTTC.